A single sample is the source of the 8 T cell receptor beta chains below, sequenced in a study of T cells in Graves' hyperthyroidism and ophthalmopathy. RNA transcripts served as the template for amplifying TCR beta CDR3 regions. The TCR CDR3 was amplified in a first-round RT-PCR using the HTBI primer set. TCRdb re-called the multiplex PCR reads with MiXCR, one entry per CDR3 protein. The table shows about 360,000 distinct CDR3 sequences, with approximately 13% occurring only once. The sample consisted of blood. The receptors originated from a woman aged 18-29 years with Graves' hyperthyroidism.

Many counts were recorded for this clonotype. This rearrangement joins TRBV5-1 to TRBJ2-1; TRBD2 agrees at 11 bases. Germline-derived CDR1 and CDR2 are SGHRS and YFSETQ. The V and J ends lost 0 bases and 2 bases, in that order; junction bases with no gene match: 7. This CDR3 has 18 residues. The CDR3 sequence is CASSLDSSGLAAYNEQFF. DNA for the CDR3: TGCGCCAGCAGCTTGGACTCTTCGGGACTAGCGGCCTACAATGAGCAGTTCTTC. Looking up the rest from reference TRBV5-1 and TRBJ2-1 gives the full variable domain: KAGVTQTPRYLIKTRGQQVTLSCSPISGHRSVSWYQQTPGQGLQFLFEYFSETQRNKGNFPGRFSGRQFSNSRSEMNVSTLELGDSALYLCASSLDSSGLAAYNEQFFGPGTRLTVL.

CDR3: CATSDSPGQGSSGANVLTF. In nucleotides, the CDR3 is TGTGCCACCAGTGATTCCCCGGGACAGGGATCGTCTGGGGCCAACGTCCTGACTTTC. This rearrangement joins TRBV24-1 to TRBJ2-6, with 9 bases that match TRBD1. CDR3 length: 19 residues. Germline V CDR1 and CDR2: KGHDR, SFDVKD. Trimming removed 2 bases from V and 1 base from J; junction bases left unmatched: 8.

This clonotype was picked up many times. CDR3 sequence reads: CASSLDGTGANVLTF. The CDR3 bases are TGCGCCAGCAGCTTGGACGGGACTGGGGCCAACGTCCTGACTTTC. This sequence joins TRBV5-1 and TRBJ2-6; D might be TRBD2 (5 bases). Per germline, CDR1 SGHRS and CDR2 YFSETQ. The CDR3 runs 15 residues. The V gene lost 0 bases and the J gene lost 2 bases, with 6 bases spanning the gap.

This clonotype was seen repeatedly, ten times or more. Written as DNA, the CDR3 is TGCAGTGCTAGTAACAGGGACACTGAAGCTTTCTTT. Translation: CSASNRDTEAFF. The rearrangement joins TRBV20-1 to TRBJ1-1, with D perhaps matching TRBD1 (6 bases). The V end was cut by 3 bases, the J end by 3 bases, with 8 bases between. The CDR3 contains 12 residues. Germline V gene sequence: CDR1 DFQATT, CDR2 SNEGSKA (reference sequence).

Many counts were recorded for this clonotype. The chain has TRBV20-1 and TRBJ2-7; 8 bases are a match to TRBD2. CDR1 and CDR2 from the germline V gene are DFQATT and SNEGSKA (reference sequence). The CDR3 has 14 amino acids. Unmatched junction bases numbered 6, after V lost 1 base and J lost 4 bases. CDR3 residues: CSARVGGRLYEQYF. The CDR3 bases are TGCAGTGCTAGAGTGGGCGGGAGGCTATACGAGCAGTACTTC.

V and J are TRBV29-1 and TRBJ2-1, with unresolved D. Looked up from germline, CDR1 is SQVTM and CDR2 is ANQGSEA. V shed 2 bases and J shed 3 bases, with 5 bases lying between them. This CDR3 comprises 12 residues. The CDR3 DNA sequence: TGCAGCGTTGAAATAAACTACAATGAGCAGTTCTTC. It translates to CSVEINYNEQFF.

The table lists this clonotype with a few counts. This chain connects TRBV27 to TRBJ2-7, with TRBD1 as a possible D gene (7 bases). Germline V CDR1 and CDR2: MNHEY, SMNVEV (reference sequence). V was shortened by 6 bases and J by 0 bases, with 18 bases between the two germline ends. The CDR3 has 16 amino acids. In DNA form, the CDR3 reads TGTGCCAGCAGACCCATAGCAGGGGGGACCTCCTACGAGCAGTACTTC. As protein: CASRPIAGGTSYEQYF.

This clonotype was detected many times. The genes are TRBV30 and TRBJ1-2; TRBD1 matches 8 bases. Per the germline V gene, CDR1 is GTSNPN and CDR2 is SVGIG (reference sequence). V dropped 3 bases and J dropped 4; count of bases not matched to a gene: 16. CDR3 length: 17 residues. The CDR3 nucleotides read TGTGCCTGGAGAGGAGGACAGGGACAGGCAGACAGCTATGGCTACACCTTC. Encoded protein: CAWRGGQGQADSYGYTF.